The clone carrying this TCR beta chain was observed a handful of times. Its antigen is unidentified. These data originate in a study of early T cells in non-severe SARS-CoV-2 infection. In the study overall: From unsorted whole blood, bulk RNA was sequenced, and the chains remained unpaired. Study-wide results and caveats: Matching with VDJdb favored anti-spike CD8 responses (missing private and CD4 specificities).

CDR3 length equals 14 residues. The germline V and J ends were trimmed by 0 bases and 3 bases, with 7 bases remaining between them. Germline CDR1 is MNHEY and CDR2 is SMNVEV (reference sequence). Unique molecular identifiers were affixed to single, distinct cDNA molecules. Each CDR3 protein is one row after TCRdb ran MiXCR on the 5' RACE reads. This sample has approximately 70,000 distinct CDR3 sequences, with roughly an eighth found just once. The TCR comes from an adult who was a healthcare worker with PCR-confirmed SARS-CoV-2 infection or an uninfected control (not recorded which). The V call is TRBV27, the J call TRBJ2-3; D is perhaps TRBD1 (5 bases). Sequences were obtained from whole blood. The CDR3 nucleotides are TGTGCCAGCAGTTTATCGGCAGGGACAGATACGCAGTATTTT. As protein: CASSLSAGTDTQYF.